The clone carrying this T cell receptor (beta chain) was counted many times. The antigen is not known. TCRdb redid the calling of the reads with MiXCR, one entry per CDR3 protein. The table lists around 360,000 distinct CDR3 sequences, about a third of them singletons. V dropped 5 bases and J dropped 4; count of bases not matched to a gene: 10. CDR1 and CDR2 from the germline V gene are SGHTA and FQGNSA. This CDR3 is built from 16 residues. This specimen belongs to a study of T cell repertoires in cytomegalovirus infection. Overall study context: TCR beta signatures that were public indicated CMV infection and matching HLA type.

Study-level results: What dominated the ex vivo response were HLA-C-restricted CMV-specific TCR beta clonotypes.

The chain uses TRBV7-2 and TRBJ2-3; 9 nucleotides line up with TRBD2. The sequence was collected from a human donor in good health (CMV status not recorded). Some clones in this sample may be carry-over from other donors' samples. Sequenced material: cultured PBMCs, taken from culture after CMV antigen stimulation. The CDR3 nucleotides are TGTGCCAGCAGCACGTTAGCGGGAGAACTGGCAGATACGCAGTATTTT. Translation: CASSTLAGELADTQYF.